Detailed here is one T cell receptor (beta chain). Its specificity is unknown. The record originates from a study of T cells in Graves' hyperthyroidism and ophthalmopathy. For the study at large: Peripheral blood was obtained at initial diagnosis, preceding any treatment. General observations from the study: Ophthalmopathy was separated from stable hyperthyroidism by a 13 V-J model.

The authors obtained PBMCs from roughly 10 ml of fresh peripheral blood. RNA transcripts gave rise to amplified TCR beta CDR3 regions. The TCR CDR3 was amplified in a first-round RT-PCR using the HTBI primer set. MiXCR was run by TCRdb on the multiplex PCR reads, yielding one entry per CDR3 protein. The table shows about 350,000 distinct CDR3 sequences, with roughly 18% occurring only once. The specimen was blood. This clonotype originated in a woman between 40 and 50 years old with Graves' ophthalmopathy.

As DNA, the CDR3 is TGTGCCAGCAGCAGACTAGCGGAATCTCCCTACGAGCAGTACTTC. Translating gives CASSRLAESPYEQYF. The rearrangement uses TRBV3-1 and TRBJ2-7; 9 nucleotides agree with TRBD2. Germline V CDR1 and CDR2: LGHDT, YNNKEL (reference sequence). V was clipped by 5 bases and J by 2 bases; unmatched bases: 7. The CDR3 is made up of 15 amino acids.